These 14 T cell receptor beta chains share one sample of origin, sequenced in a study of blood T cell repertoires in COVID-19. Profiling relied on immunoSEQ multiplex PCR, and the TCRdb table lists in-frame clones only, not all of them. The table has about 230,000 clones, around 83% seen once; the top ten hold approximately 9%. The specimen sequenced was peripheral blood. These receptors all stem from a man aged 40-49 years with active or convalescent COVID-19.

The chain recombines TRBV4-1 with TRBJ2-2; the match to TRBD2 covers 7 bases. V was pared by 0 bases and J by 5 bases, with 3 bases of the junction left unmatched. Germline V lookup: CDR1 MGHRA, CDR2 YSYEKL. This CDR3 is built from 15 residues. CDR3 in DNA: TGCGCCAGCAGCCAAGATACGCGGGGGACCGGGGAGCTGTTTTTT. Protein: CASSQDTRGTGELFF.

There are a few counts of this clone. This rearrangement joins TRBV5-1 to TRBJ1-1; 9 nucleotides line up with TRBD1. J lost 3 bases, V lost 3 bases, and 6 bases had no gene match. The CDR3 runs to 15 residues. From germline, CDR1 is SGHRS and CDR2 YFSETQ. For the CDR3, the DNA is TGCGCCAGCAGCTCAACTCGGGACAGGGACACTGAAGCTTTCTTT. Translation: CASSSTRDRDTEAFF.

The V and J genes are TRBV24-1 and TRBJ2-3; tentatively, D is TRBD2 (7 bases). The ends were cut back, 4 bases at V and 10 bases at J, with 14 bases in the middle. Looked up from germline, CDR1 is KGHDR and CDR2 is SFDVKD. The CDR3 is 13 amino acids. The CDR3 sequence is CATSDEGGRAQYF. CDR3 in DNA: TGTGCCACCAGTGACGAAGGGGGGAGGGCGCAGTATTTT.

This chain connects TRBV5-1 to TRBJ1-3; D may be TRBD1 (6 bases). CDR1 is SGHRS and CDR2 is YFSETQ in the germline V gene. CDR3 length equals 14 residues. V shed 0 bases and J shed 4 bases, with 8 bases lying between them. The CDR3 DNA reads TGCGCCAGCAGCTTGGGGGACAAAGGAAACACCATATATTTT. Residues: CASSLGDKGNTIYF.

The gene calls are TRBV30 and TRBJ2-3; D unresolved. CDR1 and CDR2 (germline): GTSNPN, SVGIG (reference sequence). The CDR3 has 13 amino acids. Between the trimmed V and J ends, which lost 2 bases and 2 bases, there was a span of 8 bases. The CDR3 sequence is CAWSRSNTDTQYF. The CDR3 DNA sequence: TGTGCCTGGAGTCGGTCAAACACAGATACGCAGTATTTT. The full variable domain, completed using reference TRBV30 and TRBJ2-3, is SQTIHQWPATLVQPVGSPLSLECTVEGTSNPNLYWYRQAAGRGLQLLFYSVGIGQISSEVPQNLSASRPQDRQFILSSKKLLLSDSGFYLCAWSRSNTDTQYFGPGTRLTVL.

The chain combines TRBV4-3 with TRBJ2-1; weak D call: TRBD1 (5 bases). V lost 1 base to trimming and J lost 6 bases, with 13 bases between them. Germline V gives CDR1 LGHNA, CDR2 YSLEER. This CDR3 has 15 amino acids. The CDR3 DNA follows: TGCGCCAGCAGCCAAGTACCAGGGCAAATCAATGAGCAGTTCTTC. It specifies CASSQVPGQINEQFF.

In its sample, this clone was seen once. The chain employs TRBV7-3 and TRBJ2-6; D remains ambiguous. Looked up from germline, CDR1 is SGHTA and CDR2 is FQGTGA. There are 13 residues in the CDR3. V was clipped by 3 bases and J by 2 bases, with 2 bases between them. CDR3 sequence: CASSFTGANVLTF. The CDR3, as DNA: TGTGCCAGCAGCTTTACTGGGGCCAACGTCCTGACTTTC. Based on the CDR3 plus reference TRBV7-3 and TRBJ2-6, the full variable domain is GAGVSQTPSNKVTEKGKYVELRCDPISGHTALYWYRQSLGQGPEFLIYFQGTGAADDSGLPNDRFFAVRPEGSVSTLKIQRTERGDSAVYLCASSFTGANVLTFGAGSRLTVL.

This chain links TRBV6-2 or TRBV6-3 with TRBJ2-1, with TRBD1 identical over 9 bases. Germline V CDR1 and CDR2: MNHEY, SVGEGT. CDR3 size: 18 residues. V gave up 0 bases and J gave up 6 bases; unmatched junction bases: 12. CDR3 residues: CASSYSAFPGTGSNEQFF. In DNA form, the CDR3 reads TGTGCCAGCAGTTACTCAGCCTTTCCGGGGACAGGGTCCAATGAGCAGTTCTTC.

The rearrangement links TRBV5-1 to TRBJ2-7; the D gene is possibly TRBD1 (5 bases). V lost 0 bases and J 4 bases, leaving 26 bases between the germline ends. CDR1 is SGHRS, CDR2 YFSETQ, per germline. This CDR3 has 19 residues. CDR3 nucleotide sequence: TGCGCCAGCAGCTTGGTTGTTCGAACAGGTGCTTTGGGGTCTTACGAGCAGTACTTC. The encoded protein is CASSLVVRTGALGSYEQYF.

Remarks on this clone: The same CDR3 also results from other DNA sequences found in this sample. This rearrangement joins TRBV24-1 to TRBJ2-3; the D gene is possibly TRBD2 (5 bases). The CDR3 is made up of 12 amino acids. Trimming shortened V by 9 bases and J by 0 bases, and 6 bases separated the two germline ends. The germline V gene encodes CDR1 KGHDR and CDR2 SFDVKD. CDR3 amino acids: CATGSSTDTQYF. The CDR3 bases are TGTGCCACCGGGAGTAGCACAGATACGCAGTATTTT.

The chain links TRBV4-3 to TRBJ1-2; D is unclear. This CDR3 has 13 residues. V was cut by 0 bases and J by 5 bases, with 7 bases left in between. Germline lookup yields CDR1 LGHNA and CDR2 YSLEER. CDR3 sequence reads: CASSQESGYGYTF. CDR3 nucleotide sequence: TGCGCCAGCAGCCAAGAATCCGGGTATGGCTACACCTTC.

V and J are TRBV10-2 and TRBJ2-7; the D gene is possibly TRBD2 (5 bases). CDR3 length: 14 amino acids. The V end was cut by 7 bases, the J end by 1 base, with 14 bases between. Per the germline V gene, CDR1 is WSHSY and CDR2 is SAAADI. In DNA, the CDR3 is TGCGCCAGCAATAAGGACGGGGTTTCCTACGAGCAGTACTTC. Translated: CASNKDGVSYEQYF.

The chain links TRBV19 to TRBJ1-1; D is possibly TRBD1 (5 bases). Germline V lookup: CDR1 LNHDA, CDR2 SQIVND (reference sequence). V was cut by 6 bases and J by 1 base, with 6 bases left in between. This CDR3 comprises 12 residues. In DNA, the CDR3 is TGTGCCAGTAGAGGGGAGAACACTGAAGCTTTCTTT. It encodes CASRGENTEAFF.

The rearrangement links TRBV18 to TRBJ2-3; D perhaps matches TRBD1 (6 bases). Between the trimmed V and J ends, which lost 3 bases and 5 bases, there was a span of 21 bases. CDR1 and CDR2 (germline): KGHSH, LQKENI. This CDR3 comprises 17 residues. CDR3 residues: CASSPQQGIGAGDTQYF. The CDR3 nucleotides read TGTGCCAGCTCACCCCAACAGGGCATCGGCGCTGGAGATACGCAGTATTTT.